These 32 T cell receptor beta chains originate from one sample sequenced in a study of OX40 agonist ivuxolimab in advanced cancers. The table came from immunoSEQ multiplex PCR; TCRdb's copy has only in-frame clones and leaves some out. The sample carries 80,000 or so clones, 90% to 95% recorded once. Here the sequenced sample was CD4+ or CD8+ T cells sorted from blood, taken in a trial of the OX40 agonist ivuxolimab. The receptors were gathered from an adult with an advanced solid tumor such as melanoma, head and neck, liver or kidney cancer.

This chain joins TRBV5-8 and TRBJ1-1; possible D gene TRBD1, 5 bases. This CDR3 is built from 14 residues. V was cut by 6 bases and J by 0 bases, with 12 bases left in between. CDR1 SGHTS and CDR2 YDEGEE come from the germline V gene. CDR3 sequence reads: CASIQGLLNTEAFF. CDR3 bases: TGTGCCAGCATCCAGGGACTGTTGAACACTGAAGCTTTCTTT.

The table lists this clone with a count of one. Here the CDR3 DNA reads TGTGCCAGCAGTTTCGAGGGGACTGGAAACACCATATATTTT. The encoded protein is CASSFEGTGNTIYF. This chain joins TRBV28 and TRBJ1-3; maybe TRBD1 (5 bases). Germline CDR1 MDHEN, CDR2 SYDVKM. V dropped 3 bases and J dropped 2 bases, with 8 bases sitting between them. The CDR3 sequence is 14 residues long.

This sequence joins TRBV9 and TRBJ1-4; D possibly corresponds to TRBD1 (5 bases). CDR3 length: 15 amino acids. V shed 4 bases and J shed 8 bases, with 18 bases lying between them. Germline CDR1 is SGDLS and CDR2 is YYNGEE. In DNA, the CDR3 is TGTGCCAGCAGCCCAGGGAGGGGTTCTGGAGAAAAACTGTTTTTT. Protein product: CASSPGRGSGEKLFF.

The J gene is TRBJ2-7, the V gene TRBV6-6, with a tentative D call TRBD2 (5 bases). This CDR3 spans 13 amino acids. Germline values: CDR1 MNHNY, CDR2 SVGAGI (reference sequence). V was cut by 2 bases and J by 7 bases, with 12 bases left in between. The CDR3 loop is CASSYVGSGEQYF. As DNA, the CDR3 is TGTGCCAGCAGTTACGTTGGTTCGGGAGAGCAGTACTTC.

The CDR3 loop is CASSISTGGAAEQYF. As DNA, the CDR3 is TGTGCCAGTAGTATATCGACAGGGGGCGCGGCCGAGCAGTACTTC. The chain combines TRBV19 with TRBJ2-7, with 10 nucleotides matching TRBD1. This CDR3 has 15 residues. Germline loops: CDR1 LNHDA, CDR2 SQIVND (reference sequence). J lost 6 bases, V lost 2 bases, and 7 bases had no gene match.

This sequence joins TRBV9 and TRBJ2-1; 7 bases fit TRBD1. V gave up 6 bases and J gave up 5 bases; unmatched junction bases: 5. The CDR3 is 13 residues long. CDR1 and CDR2 from the germline V gene are SGDLS and YYNGEE. CDR3 amino acids: CASNPQGNNEQFF. DNA for the CDR3: TGTGCCAGCAACCCACAGGGGAACAATGAGCAGTTCTTC.

The genes are TRBV19 and TRBJ2-3, with 9 bases that match TRBD2. Trimming cost V 2 bases and J 2 bases; bases outside gene matches: 5. The CDR3 length is 16 residues. Germline V CDR1 and CDR2: LNHDA, SQIVND (reference sequence). The CDR3, as DNA: TGTGCCAGTAGTATATCCAGCGGGGGGTACACAGATACGCAGTATTTT. The encoded protein is CASSISSGGYTDTQYF.

This clone has a single count. The chain is built from TRBV7-9 and TRBJ1-1, with D uncertain. V lost 2 bases and J 4 bases, leaving 5 bases between the germline ends. The CDR3 extends over 12 amino acids. The germline V gene encodes CDR1 SEHNR and CDR2 FQNEAQ (reference sequence). CDR3 nucleotide sequence: TGTGCCAGCAGCTTAAGGAGCACTGAAGCTTTCTTT. Residues: CASSLRSTEAFF.

The chain joins TRBV7-6 to TRBJ2-5; 9 nucleotides align to TRBD2. This CDR3 has 13 residues. CDR1 SGHVS and CDR2 FNYEAQ come from the germline V gene. With V trimmed by 5 bases and J by 11 bases, 9 bases remained unmatched. The CDR3 here is CASSAGLAGEQYF. The CDR3 nucleotides read TGTGCCAGCAGCGCGGGACTAGCTGGAGAGCAGTACTTC.

J is TRBJ2-6 and V is TRBV4-3; D may be TRBD2 (5 bases). The CDR3 runs 16 residues. The germline CDR1 and CDR2 sequences are LGHNA and YSLEER. V lost 0 bases, J lost 3 bases, and 9 bases lay in between. CDR3 residues: CASSQDGGFGANVLTF. The CDR3 region has the DNA TGCGCCAGCAGCCAAGATGGAGGTTTTGGGGCCAACGTCCTGACTTTC.

The chain couples TRBV9 to TRBJ2-1; no clear D gene. The CDR3 length is 13 residues. Per the germline V gene, CDR1 is SGDLS and CDR2 is YYNGEE. V gave up 2 bases and J gave up 9 bases, with 12 bases separating them. Here the CDR3 DNA reads TGTGCCAGCAGCGTTACTGGAGTTGGTGAGCAGTTCTTC. Its protein product is CASSVTGVGEQFF.

This sequence joins TRBV5-5 and TRBJ2-7; no firm D call. The germline V gene has CDR1 SGHKS and CDR2 YYEKEE (reference sequence). Trimming pared 3 bases from V and 3 bases from J, leaving 10 bases between. The CDR3 contains 13 residues. The CDR3 DNA is TGTGCCAGCAGCTCCAGCCTCAGCTACGAGCAGTACTTC. Translation gives CASSSSLSYEQYF. The full variable domain, completed using reference TRBV5-5 and TRBJ2-7, is DAGVTQSPTHLIKTRGQQVTLRCSPISGHKSVSWYQQVLGQGPQFIFQYYEKEERGRGNFPDRFSARQFPNYSSELNVNALLLGDSALYLCASSSSLSYEQYFGPGTRLTVT.

The V call is TRBV5-1, the J call TRBJ2-7; 8 bases fit TRBD1. The germline V gene has CDR1 SGHRS and CDR2 YFSETQ. The CDR3 runs to 14 residues. With 1 base clipped from V and 3 bases from J, the junction kept 3 bases outside the gene matches. DNA for the CDR3: TGCGCCAGCAGCTTGTCAGGGGGCTACTACGAGCAGTACTTC. Amino acids: CASSLSGGYYEQYF.

V and J are TRBV27 and TRBJ1-6; D unresolved. There are 14 residues in the CDR3. Germline CDR1 MNHEY, CDR2 SMNVEV (reference sequence). V lost 9 bases, J lost 2 bases, and 11 bases lay in between. CDR3 loop: CASQEYAYNSPLHF. DNA for the CDR3: TGTGCCAGTCAGGAGTACGCCTATAATTCACCCCTCCACTTT.

The rearrangement links TRBV11-2 to TRBJ2-5, with D possibly matching TRBD2 (6 bases). The CDR3 runs to 15 residues. Germline V gene lookup returns CDR1 SGHAT and CDR2 FQNNGV. The ends were cut back, 4 bases at V and 2 bases at J, with 14 bases in the middle. The CDR3 sequence: CASSSLAEGQETQYF. As DNA, the CDR3 is TGTGCCAGCAGCTCATTAGCGGAGGGGCAAGAGACCCAGTACTTC.

The J gene is TRBJ2-7, the V gene TRBV4-1; 10 positions match TRBD2. The CDR3 runs 16 residues. The germline gives CDR1 MGHRA, CDR2 YSYEKL. Trimming took 0 bases from V and 4 from J; bases not matched to a gene: 6. The CDR3 DNA is TGCGCCAGCAGCCAAGAGCTAGCGGGAGCCTGGTACGAGCAGTACTTC. This translates into CASSQELAGAWYEQYF.

A single count supports this clone. The CDR3 sequence is CASRDRALGSSYNEQFF. Written as DNA, the CDR3 is TGTGCCAGCAGGGACCGCGCATTAGGGAGCTCCTACAATGAGCAGTTCTTC. This sequence joins TRBV27 and TRBJ2-1, with D tentatively TRBD2 (5 bases). Germline CDR1 and CDR2: MNHEY and SMNVEV (reference sequence). The V end was cut by 6 bases, the J end by 0 bases, with 18 bases between. This CDR3 has 17 residues.

The chain couples TRBV19 to TRBJ2-7; 7 nucleotides agree with TRBD1. The CDR3 length is 13 residues. Germline V gene lookup returns CDR1 LNHDA and CDR2 SQIVND (reference sequence). V shed 5 bases, J shed 7 bases, and the junction held 8 bases outside the gene matches. The CDR3 here is CASSLQGLGEQYF. The DNA for the CDR3 is TGTGCCAGTAGTTTACAGGGGTTGGGAGAGCAGTACTTC.

The V call is TRBV4-1, the J call TRBJ1-4, with unresolved D. Germline CDR1 and CDR2: MGHRA and YSYEKL. This CDR3 has 17 amino acids. Between the trimmed V and J ends, which lost 0 bases and 4 bases, there was a span of 15 bases. CDR3: CASSQDPGSLINEKLFF. The CDR3, as DNA: TGCGCCAGCAGCCAAGACCCTGGGTCGCTAATTAATGAAAAACTGTTTTTT.

V gene TRBV14 combines with J gene TRBJ1-5, with D possibly TRBD1 on 5 matching bases. CDR1 and CDR2 (germline): SGHDN, FVKESK. The CDR3 has 13 residues. The CDR3 protein is CVTTGRVNQPQHF. The CDR3 coding sequence is TGTGTTACTACGGGGCGCGTCAATCAGCCCCAGCATTTT.

The rearrangement links TRBV5-1 to TRBJ2-7; D gene uncertain. The V gene's germline CDR1 is SGHRS and CDR2 YFSETQ. The CDR3 contains 14 residues. The ends were cut back, 0 bases at V and 5 bases at J, with 12 bases in the middle. In nucleotides, the CDR3 is TGCGCCAGCAGCTTGGTTAGAACTGTGGACGAGCAGTACTTC. It encodes CASSLVRTVDEQYF.

The genes are TRBV11-2 and TRBJ2-5; D possibly corresponds to TRBD1 (5 bases). The V end was cut by 5 bases, the J end by 7 bases, with 20 bases between. The CDR3 length is 15 residues. Germline-derived CDR1 and CDR2 are SGHAT and FQNNGV. CDR3 coding DNA: TGTGCCAGCAGCGCCGATCCCGGCCACACAGGGACCCAGTACTTC. Translated, it gives CASSADPGHTGTQYF. Based on the CDR3 plus reference TRBV11-2 and TRBJ2-5, the full variable domain is EAGVAQSPRYKIIEKRQSVAFWCNPISGHATLYWYQQILGQGPKLLIQFQNNGVVDDSQLPKDRFSAERLKGVDSTLKIQPAKLEDSAVYLCASSADPGHTGTQYFGPGTRLLVL.

The V and J genes are TRBV6-1 and TRBJ2-7; D is unclear. Germline assignment: CDR1 MNHNS and CDR2 SASEGT. Trimming cost V 2 bases and J 2 bases, with 1 base left between them. The CDR3 consists of 11 residues. CDR3: CASSETYEQYF. The DNA for the CDR3 is TGTGCCAGCAGTGAAACCTACGAGCAGTACTTC.

The chain combines TRBV5-1 with TRBJ2-1, with TRBD1 matching over 8 bases. With V trimmed by 0 bases and J by 2 bases, 1 base remained unmatched. Germline CDR1 SGHRS, CDR2 YFSETQ. There are 15 residues in the CDR3. The CDR3 sequence is CASSLAQGAYNEQFF. CDR3 in DNA: TGCGCCAGCAGCTTGGCACAGGGGGCCTACAATGAGCAGTTCTTC.

About this clone itself: The germline gene is not matched at one end of the junction; a read error may be the cause. The V gene is TRBV9, the J gene TRBJ1-1, with 9 nucleotides matching TRBD1. The V gene's germline CDR1 is SGDLS and CDR2 YYNGEE. The CDR3 runs 13 residues. CDR3 nucleotide sequence: TGTGCCAGCAGCCCCGGGACAGGGACTGGAGCTTTCTTT. Residues: CASSPGTGTGAFF.

This sequence joins TRBV27 and TRBJ2-7; D ambiguous. The CDR3 runs to 13 residues. The ends were cut back, 3 bases at V and 3 bases at J, with 9 bases in the middle. The germline V gene encodes CDR1 MNHEY and CDR2 SMNVEV (reference sequence). CDR3 bases: TGTGCCAGCAGTTTGGGGTTCGACTACGAGCAGTACTTC. Its protein is CASSLGFDYEQYF.

The rearrangement joins TRBV28 to TRBJ1-1; D unclear. Between the trimmed V and J ends, which lost 7 bases and 4 bases, there was a span of 19 bases. The CDR3 spans 15 residues. The germline CDR1 and CDR2 sequences are MDHEN and SYDVKM. CDR3 sequence: CASTRTRLLGTEAFF. The CDR3 region has the DNA TGTGCCAGCACCAGAACCAGGTTATTAGGCACTGAAGCTTTCTTT.

The rearrangement uses TRBV4-3 and TRBJ2-7; TRBD1 matches at 9 bases. The CDR3 is 20 amino acids. Per the germline V gene, CDR1 is LGHNA and CDR2 is YSLEER. Germline trimming cut 0 bases from V and 0 bases from J; bases unmatched to any gene: 15. The CDR3 sequence: CASSQDQQGAQGKSSYEQYF. For the CDR3, the DNA is TGCGCCAGCAGCCAAGATCAACAGGGGGCCCAGGGAAAGAGCTCCTACGAGCAGTACTTC.

The chain carries TRBV7-9 and TRBJ2-5; 7 bases agree with TRBD1. This CDR3 contains 14 residues. In germline, CDR1 is SEHNR, CDR2 FQNEAQ (reference sequence). Trimming cost V 5 bases and J 5 bases; bases outside gene matches: 8. The CDR3, as DNA: TGTGCCAGCAGCGAACCTCAGGGGGTGGAGACCCAGTACTTC. The encoded protein is CASSEPQGVETQYF.

The chain uses TRBV7-9 and TRBJ2-1; D possibly corresponds to TRBD1 (6 bases). Germline V CDR1 and CDR2: SEHNR, FQNEAQ (reference sequence). The V end lost 5 bases, the J end lost 8 bases, and 22 bases lay between the germline ends. The CDR3 runs to 16 residues. The CDR3 protein is CASSPSDRRLGDEQFF. CDR3 coding DNA: TGTGCCAGCAGCCCCTCCGACAGGCGACTGGGCGATGAGCAGTTCTTC.

This chain connects TRBV6-6 to TRBJ2-1, with D hard to call. Germline assignment: CDR1 MNHNY and CDR2 SVGAGI (reference sequence). The V end lost 7 bases, the J end lost 2 bases, and 12 bases lay between the germline ends. The CDR3 spans 14 residues. This CDR3 is CASTDLGTYNEQFF. The CDR3 DNA is TGTGCCAGCACCGACCTTGGGACCTACAATGAGCAGTTCTTC.

This chain uses TRBV2 with TRBJ1-1; D gene unclear. The germline V gene has CDR1 SNHLY and CDR2 FYNNEI. The CDR3 contains 15 residues. V lost 8 bases and J lost 0, with 16 bases in between. CDR3 nucleotides: TGTGCCAGCCTAGGAAGGGTTGGGCTGAACACTGAAGCTTTCTTT. Translation gives CASLGRVGLNTEAFF.